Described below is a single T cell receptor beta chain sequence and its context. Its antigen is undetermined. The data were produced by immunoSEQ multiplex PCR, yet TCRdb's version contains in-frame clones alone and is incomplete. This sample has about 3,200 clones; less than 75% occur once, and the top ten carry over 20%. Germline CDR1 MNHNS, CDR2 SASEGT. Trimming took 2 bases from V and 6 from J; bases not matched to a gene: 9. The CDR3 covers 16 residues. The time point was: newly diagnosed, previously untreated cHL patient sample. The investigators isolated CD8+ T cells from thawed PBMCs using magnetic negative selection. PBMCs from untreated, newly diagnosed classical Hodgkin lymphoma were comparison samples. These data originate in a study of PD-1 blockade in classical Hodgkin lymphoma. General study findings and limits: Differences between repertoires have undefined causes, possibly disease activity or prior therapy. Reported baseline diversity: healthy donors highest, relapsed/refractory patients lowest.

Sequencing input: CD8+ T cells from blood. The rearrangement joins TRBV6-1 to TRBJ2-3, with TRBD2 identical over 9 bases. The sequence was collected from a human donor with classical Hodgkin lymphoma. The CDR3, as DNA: TGTGCCAGCAGTGAACCGGTCAATAGCGGGAGCGATACGCAGTATTTT. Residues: CASSEPVNSGSDTQYF.